The T cell receptor (beta chain) under discussion was sequenced for a study of Ad26.COV2.S vaccination and SARS-CoV-2 variants. Study in general: The authors gave Ad26.COV2.S intramuscularly, either once or twice 56 days apart. General study findings and limits: Vaccinees showed greater spike-specific TCR breadth than placebo recipients. The TCR breadth and depth analyses may have produced an underestimate of total T cell responses.

The count of this clone is one. Antigen specificity is unknown. The ends were cut back, 1 base at V and 4 bases at J, with 20 bases in the middle. The germline gives CDR1 LGHDT, CDR2 YNNKEL (reference sequence). CDR3 length equals 17 residues. Noted treatment: 15 to 20 received Ad26.COV2.S at low or high dose, single or two shots; about 5 received placebo; per-sample allocation not given. Sample collection was performed on day 63 after the first vaccine or placebo injection. The repertoire was sequenced with immunoSEQ multiplex PCR; TCRdb's copy has only in-frame clones and lacks some. The profile covers about 350,000 clones, with roughly 85% appearing a single time and about 3.3% taken by the ten largest.

The source of this sequence is a person aged 18-60 years who received the Ad26.COV2.S COVID-19 vaccine or a placebo. The chain combines TRBV3-1 (or the pseudogene TRBV3-2) with TRBJ2-7; D is unresolved. Sequencing used peripheral blood, obtained in a trial of Ad26.COV2.S vaccine versus placebo. The CDR3 bases are TGTGCCAGCAGCCAAGTTCAAATGACTCCCCACTCTTACGAGCAGTACTTC. This gives the protein CASSQVQMTPHSYEQYF.